This TCR beta chain originates from a study of cytomegalovirus exposure and HLA in healthy donors. Regarding the study as a whole: TCR beta V- and J-gene trimming, according to a later analysis, was linked to a missense DCLRE1C variant. The analysis excluded some indistinguishable V segments, including TRBV6-2 and TRBV6-3. Highly shared sequence variants in one cluster were likely a sequencing artifact. In an earlier analysis, most TCR beta V segments were productive about 87% or about 30% of the time.

This CDR3 is 12 amino acids long. Trimming pared 9 bases from V and 2 bases from J, leaving 8 bases between. The V gene's germline CDR1 is SGHTA and CDR2 FQGNSA. A multiplex PCR was run with 60 Vbeta primers and 13 Jbeta primers. Profiling relied on immunoSEQ multiplex PCR, and the TCRdb table lists in-frame clones only, not all of them. The sample holds 150,000 to 200,000 clones, 80% seen once. This clone has just a few counts. Its matching antigen is unknown. The receptor's source is a man aged 25 to 45 in good health and CMV-seronegative. V gene TRBV7-2 combines with J gene TRBJ1-5, with a weak D call TRBD1 (6 bases). Sequenced sample: PBMCs. The CDR3 nucleotides are TGTGCCAGTCGACAGGGCAATCAGCCCCAGCATTTT. It codes for CASRQGNQPQHF.